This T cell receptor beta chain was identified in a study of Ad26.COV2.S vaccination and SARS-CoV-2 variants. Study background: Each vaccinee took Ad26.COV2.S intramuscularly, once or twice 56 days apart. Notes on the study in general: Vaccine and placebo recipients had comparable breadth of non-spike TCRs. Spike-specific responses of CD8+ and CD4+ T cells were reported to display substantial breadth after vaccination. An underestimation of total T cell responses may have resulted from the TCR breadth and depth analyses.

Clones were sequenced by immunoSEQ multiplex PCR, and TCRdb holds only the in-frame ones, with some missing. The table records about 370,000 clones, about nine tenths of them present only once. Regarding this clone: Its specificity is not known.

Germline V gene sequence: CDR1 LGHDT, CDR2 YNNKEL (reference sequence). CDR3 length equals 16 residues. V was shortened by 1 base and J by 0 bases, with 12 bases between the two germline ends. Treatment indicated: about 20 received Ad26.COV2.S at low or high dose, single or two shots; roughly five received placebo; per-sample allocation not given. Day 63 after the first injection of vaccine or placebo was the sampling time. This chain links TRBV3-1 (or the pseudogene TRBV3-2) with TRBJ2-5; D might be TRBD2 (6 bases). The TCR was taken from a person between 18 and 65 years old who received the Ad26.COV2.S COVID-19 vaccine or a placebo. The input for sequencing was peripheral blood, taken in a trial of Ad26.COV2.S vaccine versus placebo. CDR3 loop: CASSQAGTRHQETQYF. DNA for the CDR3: TGTGCCAGCAGCCAAGCGGGGACTCGCCACCAAGAGACCCAGTACTTC.